This T cell receptor beta chain is drawn from a study of beta chain features in type 1 diabetes. Expressed TCRB transcripts got sequenced, as all isolated RNA was reverse transcribed. This table comes from immunoSEQ multiplex PCR, and its TCRdb copy is limited to in-frame clones, with some not included. The repertoire holds 150,000 to 200,000 clones, with approximately 9% as singletons. The V end was cut by 1 base, the J end by 5 bases, with 12 bases between. The CDR3 contains 14 residues. The germline V gene has CDR1 SEHNR and CDR2 FQNEAQ (reference sequence). The chain links TRBV7-9 to TRBJ2-7, with D perhaps TRBD1 (6 bases). Sequencing input: central memory CD4+ T cells from blood. This clonotype was obtained from a woman aged 18-30 years in good health. CDR3 sequence reads: CASSLVAGGNEQYF. The CDR3 region has the DNA TGTGCCAGCAGCTTAGTTGCTGGGGGCAACGAGCAGTACTTC.